The next 12 T cell receptor beta chains were all read from a single sample in a study of T cells after yellow fever vaccination. TCRdb re-derived calls from the 5' RACE reads in MiXCR, one entry per CDR3 protein. The table lists about 630,000 distinct CDR3 sequences, approximately 13% of them singletons, with 15% in the top ten. Sequenced material: PBMCs, taken on the day of the yellow fever booster vaccination. These receptors were taken from a man aged 25-40 years who received the YFV17D yellow fever vaccine.

The chain is built from TRBV18 and TRBJ2-1; D might be TRBD2 (6 bases). Germline V CDR1 and CDR2: KGHSH, LQKENI. V was pared by 3 bases and J by 5 bases, with 11 bases between. The CDR3 is 14 residues long. The CDR3 spells CASSPRASDNEQFF. CDR3 bases: TGTGCCAGCTCACCCCGGGCTAGCGACAATGAGCAGTTCTTC.

The CDR3 is CASSPRDYNTGELFF. The CDR3 nucleotides are TGCGCCAGCAGCCCCCGGGACTACAACACCGGGGAGCTGTTTTTT. The V and J genes are TRBV5-1 and TRBJ2-2; TRBD2 matches at 7 bases. The V and J ends lost 4 bases and 2 bases, in that order; junction bases with no gene match: 5. From germline, CDR1 is SGHRS and CDR2 YFSETQ. The CDR3 is 15 residues long.

V is TRBV7-2 and J is TRBJ2-7; a weak D match, TRBD1 (6 bases). Per germline, CDR1 SGHTA and CDR2 FQGNSA. V lost 0 bases and J 1 base, leaving 16 bases between the germline ends. The CDR3 is 17 amino acids. CDR3 amino acids: CASSLAPSGVRSYEQYF. The CDR3 nucleotides are TGTGCCAGCAGCTTAGCCCCTTCAGGGGTGAGGTCCTACGAGCAGTACTTC. The full variable domain, completed using reference TRBV7-2 and TRBJ2-7, is GAGVSQSPSNKVTEKGKDVELRCDPISGHTALYWYRQSLGQGLEFLIYFQGNSAPDKSGLPSDRFSAERTGGSVSTLTIQRTQQEDSAVYLCASSLAPSGVRSYEQYFGPGTRLTVT.

The gene calls are TRBV5-1 and TRBJ1-6; D is uncertain. The CDR3 loop spans 15 amino acids. The V end was cut by 4 bases, the J end by 7 bases, with 15 bases between. CDR1 is SGHRS and CDR2 is YFSETQ in the germline V gene. The CDR3 DNA reads as TGCGCCAGCAGCGCCTGGGAGGCGGGCAATTCACCCCTCCACTTT. Translation gives CASSAWEAGNSPLHF. Combining the CDR3 with reference TRBV5-1 and TRBJ1-6 gives the whole variable domain KAGVTQTPRYLIKTRGQQVTLSCSPISGHRSVSWYQQTPGQGLQFLFEYFSETQRNKGNFPGRFSGRQFSNSRSEMNVSTLELGDSALYLCASSAWEAGNSPLHFGNGTRLTVT.

This clonotype has just a few counts. The chain employs TRBV10-3 and TRBJ2-5; no definite D call. The CDR3 extends over 14 amino acids. Trimming took 4 bases from V and 2 from J, leaving 11 bases between them. CDR1 is ENHRY and CDR2 is SYGVKD in the germline V gene. Here the CDR3 DNA reads TGTGCCATCAGTGGTGATAGGCGGCAAGAGACCCAGTACTTC. As protein: CAISGDRRQETQYF.

This clonotype was observed a handful of times. V gene TRBV14 combines with J gene TRBJ1-4; no firm D call. Trimming pared 7 bases from V and 13 bases from J, leaving 19 bases between. CDR3 size: 13 residues. Germline assignment: CDR1 SGHDN and CDR2 FVKESK. The CDR3 DNA is TGTGCCAGCAAATCGGGGAGTTCGACAAGACTGTTTTTT. Protein sequence: CASKSGSSTRLFF.

This chain connects TRBV23-1 to TRBJ1-5; D gene uncertain. TRBV23-1 is placed among ORFs of uncertain function. Between the trimmed V and J ends, which lost 0 bases and 1 base, there was a span of 4 bases. The CDR3 totals 14 residues. In DNA, the CDR3 is TGCGCCAGCAGTCAATCGGCCAGCAATCAGCCCCAGCATTTT. It codes for CASSQSASNQPQHF.

This clonotype was seen only a few times. CDR3 DNA: TGTGCCAGCAGCCCTACCGGGACGAGGTCCTACAATGAGCAGTTCTTC. This codes for CASSPTGTRSYNEQFF. The chain carries TRBV7-3 and TRBJ2-1; D may be TRBD1 or TRBD2 (5 bases each). Germline CDR1 SGHTA, CDR2 FQGTGA. The V end was cut by 5 bases, the J end by 1 base, with 15 bases between. CDR3 size: 16 residues.

This chain joins TRBV25-1 and TRBJ2-3; D not certain. CDR1 MGHDK and CDR2 SYGVNS come from the germline V gene. The CDR3 runs to 14 residues. The V gene lost 4 bases and the J gene lost 0 bases, with 8 bases spanning the gap. CDR3: CASSGSVSTDTQYF. Written as DNA, the CDR3 is TGTGCCAGCAGTGGCAGCGTTAGCACAGATACGCAGTATTTT. Drawing the rest from reference TRBV25-1 and TRBJ2-3, the complete variable domain is EADIYQTPRYLVIGTGKKITLECSQTMGHDKMYWYQQDPGMELHLIHYSYGVNSTEKGDLSSESTVSRIRTEHFPLTLESARPSHTSQYLCASSGSVSTDTQYFGPGTRLTVL.

V usage is TRBV20-1 and J usage is TRBJ2-5; D may be TRBD1 (5 bases). The CDR3 consists of 13 residues. V was clipped by 1 base and J by 4 bases, with 10 bases between them. CDR1 is DFQATT, CDR2 SNEGSKA, per germline (reference sequence). The CDR3 DNA reads as TGCAGTGCTAGAGTAGCAGGGTCAGAGACCCAGTACTTC. This encodes CSARVAGSETQYF.

This sequence joins TRBV11-1 and TRBJ2-7, with D perhaps assigned TRBD1 or TRBD2 (5 bases each). Germline assignment: CDR1 SGHAT and CDR2 FQDESV (reference sequence). Trimming shortened V by 4 bases and J by 2 bases, and 24 bases separated the two germline ends. CDR3 length: 18 residues. CDR3 protein: CASSSPPYRDPKTYEQYF. CDR3 coding DNA: TGTGCCAGCAGCTCCCCACCTTACCGGGACCCCAAGACCTACGAGCAGTACTTC.

The V gene is TRBV5-5, the J gene TRBJ1-5; D uncertain. Trimming took 2 bases from V and 7 from J, leaving 13 bases between them. Germline V gene data show CDR1 as SGHKS and CDR2 as YYEKEE (reference sequence). This CDR3 region has 14 residues. The CDR3 loop is CASSFVPANQPQHF. CDR3 bases: TGTGCCAGCAGCTTCGTCCCGGCAAACCAGCCCCAGCATTTT.